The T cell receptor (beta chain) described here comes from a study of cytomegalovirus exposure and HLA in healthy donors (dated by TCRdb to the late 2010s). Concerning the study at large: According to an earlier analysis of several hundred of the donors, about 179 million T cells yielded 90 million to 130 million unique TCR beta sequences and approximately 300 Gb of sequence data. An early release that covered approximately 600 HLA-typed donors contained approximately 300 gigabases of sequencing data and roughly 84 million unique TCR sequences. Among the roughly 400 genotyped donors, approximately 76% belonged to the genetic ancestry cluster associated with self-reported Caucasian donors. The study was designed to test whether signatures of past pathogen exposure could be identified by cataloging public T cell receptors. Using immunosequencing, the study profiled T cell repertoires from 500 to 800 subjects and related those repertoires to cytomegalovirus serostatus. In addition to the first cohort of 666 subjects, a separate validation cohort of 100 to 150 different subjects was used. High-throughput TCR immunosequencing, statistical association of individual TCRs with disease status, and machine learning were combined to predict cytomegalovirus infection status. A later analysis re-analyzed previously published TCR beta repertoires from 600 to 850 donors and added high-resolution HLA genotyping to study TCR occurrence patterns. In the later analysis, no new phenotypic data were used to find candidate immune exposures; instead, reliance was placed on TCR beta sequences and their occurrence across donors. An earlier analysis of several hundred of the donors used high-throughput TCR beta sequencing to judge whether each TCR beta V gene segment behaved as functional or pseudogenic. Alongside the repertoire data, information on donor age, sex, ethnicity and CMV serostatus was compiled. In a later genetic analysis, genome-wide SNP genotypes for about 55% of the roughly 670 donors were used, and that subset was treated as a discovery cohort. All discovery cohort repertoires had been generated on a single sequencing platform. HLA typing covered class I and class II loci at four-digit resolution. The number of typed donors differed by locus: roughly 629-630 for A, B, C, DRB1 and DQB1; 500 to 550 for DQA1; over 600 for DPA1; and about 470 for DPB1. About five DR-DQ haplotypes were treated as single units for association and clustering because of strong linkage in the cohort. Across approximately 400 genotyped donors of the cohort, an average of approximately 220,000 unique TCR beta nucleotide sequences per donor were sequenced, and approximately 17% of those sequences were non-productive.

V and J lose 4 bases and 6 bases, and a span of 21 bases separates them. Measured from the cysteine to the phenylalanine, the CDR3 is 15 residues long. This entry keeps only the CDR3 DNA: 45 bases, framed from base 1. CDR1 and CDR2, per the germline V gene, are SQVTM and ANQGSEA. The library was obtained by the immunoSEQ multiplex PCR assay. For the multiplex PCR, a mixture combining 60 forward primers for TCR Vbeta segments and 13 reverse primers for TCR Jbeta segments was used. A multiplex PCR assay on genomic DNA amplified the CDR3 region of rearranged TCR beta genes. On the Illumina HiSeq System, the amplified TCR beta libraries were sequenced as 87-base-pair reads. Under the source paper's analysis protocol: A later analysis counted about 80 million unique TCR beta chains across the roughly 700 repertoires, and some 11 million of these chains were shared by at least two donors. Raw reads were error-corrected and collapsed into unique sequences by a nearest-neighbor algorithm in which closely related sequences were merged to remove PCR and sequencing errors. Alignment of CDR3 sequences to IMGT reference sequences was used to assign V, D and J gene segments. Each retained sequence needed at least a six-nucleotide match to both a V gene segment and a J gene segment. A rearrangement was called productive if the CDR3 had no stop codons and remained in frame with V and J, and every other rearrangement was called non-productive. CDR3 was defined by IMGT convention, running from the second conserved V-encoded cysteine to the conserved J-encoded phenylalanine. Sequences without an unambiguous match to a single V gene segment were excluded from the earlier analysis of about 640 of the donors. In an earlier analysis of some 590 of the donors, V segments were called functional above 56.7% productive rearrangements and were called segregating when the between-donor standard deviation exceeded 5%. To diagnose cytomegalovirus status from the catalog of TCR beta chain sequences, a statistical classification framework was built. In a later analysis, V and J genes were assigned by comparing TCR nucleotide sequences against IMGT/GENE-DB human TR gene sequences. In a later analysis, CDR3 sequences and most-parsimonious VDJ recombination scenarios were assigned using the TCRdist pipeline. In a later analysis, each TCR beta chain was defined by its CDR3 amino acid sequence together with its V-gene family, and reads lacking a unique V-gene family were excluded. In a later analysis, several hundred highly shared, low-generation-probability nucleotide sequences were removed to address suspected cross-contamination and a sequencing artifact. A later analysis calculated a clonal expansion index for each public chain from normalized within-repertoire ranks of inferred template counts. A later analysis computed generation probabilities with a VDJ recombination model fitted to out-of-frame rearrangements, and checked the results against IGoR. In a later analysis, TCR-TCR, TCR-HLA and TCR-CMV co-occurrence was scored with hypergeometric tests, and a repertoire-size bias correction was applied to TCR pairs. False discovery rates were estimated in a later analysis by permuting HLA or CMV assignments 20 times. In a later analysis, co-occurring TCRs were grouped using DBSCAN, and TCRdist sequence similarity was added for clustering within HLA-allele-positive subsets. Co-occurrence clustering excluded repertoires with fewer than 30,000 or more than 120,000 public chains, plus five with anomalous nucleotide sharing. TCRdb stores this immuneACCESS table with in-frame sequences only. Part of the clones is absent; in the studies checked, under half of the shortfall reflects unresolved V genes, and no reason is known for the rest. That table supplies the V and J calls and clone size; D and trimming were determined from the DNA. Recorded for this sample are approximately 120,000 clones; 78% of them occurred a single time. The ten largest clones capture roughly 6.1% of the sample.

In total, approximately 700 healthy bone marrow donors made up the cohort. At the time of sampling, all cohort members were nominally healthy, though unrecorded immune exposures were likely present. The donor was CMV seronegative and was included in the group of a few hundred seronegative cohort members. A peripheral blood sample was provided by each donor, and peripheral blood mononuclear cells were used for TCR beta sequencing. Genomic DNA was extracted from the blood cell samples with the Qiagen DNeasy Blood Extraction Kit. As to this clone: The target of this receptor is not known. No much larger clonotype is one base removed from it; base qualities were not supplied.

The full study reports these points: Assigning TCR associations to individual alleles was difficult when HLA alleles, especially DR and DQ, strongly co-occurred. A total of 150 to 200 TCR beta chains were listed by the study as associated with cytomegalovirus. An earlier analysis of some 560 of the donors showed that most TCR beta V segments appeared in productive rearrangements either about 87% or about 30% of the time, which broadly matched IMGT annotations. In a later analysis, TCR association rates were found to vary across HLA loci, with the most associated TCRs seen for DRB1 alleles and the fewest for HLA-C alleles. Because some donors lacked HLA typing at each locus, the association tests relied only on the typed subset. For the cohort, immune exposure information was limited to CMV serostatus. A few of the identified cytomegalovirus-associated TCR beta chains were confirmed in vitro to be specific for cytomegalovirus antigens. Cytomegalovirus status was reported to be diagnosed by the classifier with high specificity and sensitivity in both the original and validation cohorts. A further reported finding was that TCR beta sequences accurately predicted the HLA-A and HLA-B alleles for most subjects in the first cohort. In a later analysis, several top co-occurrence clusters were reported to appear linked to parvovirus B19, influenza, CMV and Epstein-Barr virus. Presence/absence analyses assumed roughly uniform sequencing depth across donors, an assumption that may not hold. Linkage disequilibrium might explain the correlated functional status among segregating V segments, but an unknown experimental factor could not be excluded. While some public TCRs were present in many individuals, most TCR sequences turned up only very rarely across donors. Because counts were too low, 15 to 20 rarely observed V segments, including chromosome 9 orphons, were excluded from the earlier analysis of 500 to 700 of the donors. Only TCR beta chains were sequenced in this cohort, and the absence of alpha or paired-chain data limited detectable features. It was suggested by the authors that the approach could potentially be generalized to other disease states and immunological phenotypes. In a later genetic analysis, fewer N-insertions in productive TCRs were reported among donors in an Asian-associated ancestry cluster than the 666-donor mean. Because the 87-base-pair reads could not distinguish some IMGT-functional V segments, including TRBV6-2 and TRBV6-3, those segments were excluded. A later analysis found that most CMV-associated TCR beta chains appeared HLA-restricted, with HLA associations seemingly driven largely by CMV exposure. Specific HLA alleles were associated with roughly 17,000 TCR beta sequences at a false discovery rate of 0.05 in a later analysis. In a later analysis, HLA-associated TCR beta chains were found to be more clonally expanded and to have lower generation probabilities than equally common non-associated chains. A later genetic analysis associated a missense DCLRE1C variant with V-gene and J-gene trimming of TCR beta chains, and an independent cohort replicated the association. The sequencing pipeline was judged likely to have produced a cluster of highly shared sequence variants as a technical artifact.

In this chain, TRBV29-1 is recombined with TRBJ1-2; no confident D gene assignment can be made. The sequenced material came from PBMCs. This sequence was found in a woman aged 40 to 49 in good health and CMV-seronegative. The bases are TGCAGCGTTGGCTTGGGTTGGGCCTCCGGGGATGGCTACACCTTC. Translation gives CSVGLGWASGDGYTF.